These 13 T cell receptor beta chains share one sample of origin, sequenced in a study of control samples from healthy donors and cancer patients. Some clones are missing from TCRdb's copy, which holds only in-frame ones; the method was immunoSEQ multiplex PCR. Of about 150,000 clones in the sample, roughly 93% were seen once. The sequenced sample was blood. Source of these receptors: a man in his late teens or twenties in good health.

The rearrangement links TRBV2 to TRBJ2-5, with D possibly being TRBD1 or TRBD2 (6 bases each). Trimming took off 10 bases at V and 5 bases at J, with 14 bases between the two ends. The CDR3 has 12 residues. Germline assignment: CDR1 SNHLY and CDR2 FYNNEI. DNA of the CDR3: TGTGCCACGGGGGCCAGCGGGGAGACCCAGTACTTC. It is translated as CATGASGETQYF.

The rearrangement links TRBV27 to TRBJ2-1; TRBD2 matches at 14 bases. The junction had 15 bases not matched to a gene; V was cut back by 5 bases and J by 0 bases. The CDR3 has 21 residues. Looked up from germline, CDR1 is MNHEY and CDR2 is SMNVEV (reference sequence). CDR3 coding DNA: TGTGCCAGCAGTCAGAGGGGGACTAGCGGGAGTAAACAACGCTCCTACAATGAGCAGTTCTTC. Protein: CASSQRGTSGSKQRSYNEQFF.

This chain joins TRBV15 and TRBJ1-2; D may be TRBD1 (6 bases). V dropped 1 base and J dropped 4 bases, with 13 bases sitting between them. The germline gives CDR1 LNHNV, CDR2 YYDKDF (reference sequence). This CDR3 region has 15 residues. The CDR3 nucleotides are TGTGCCACCAGCAGAGTGGCAGGGGAGGGCTATGGCTACACCTTC. Amino acids: CATSRVAGEGYGYTF.

CDR3 in amino acids: CSVETRATDTQYF. The CDR3 nucleotides are TGCAGCGTCGAGACCCGGGCGACAGATACGCAGTATTTT. The chain has TRBV29-1 and TRBJ2-3, with D hard to call. From germline, CDR1 is SQVTM and CDR2 ANQGSEA. This CDR3 contains 13 residues. Trimming took 6 bases from V and 3 from J, leaving 13 bases between them.

This chain links TRBV2 with TRBJ2-5, with D unresolved. The V gene lost 2 bases and the J gene lost 2 bases, with 0 bases spanning the gap. The CDR3 spans 11 residues. Germline CDR1 is SNHLY and CDR2 is FYNNEI. CDR3 sequence reads: CASSEQETQYF. CDR3 DNA: TGTGCCAGCAGTGAACAAGAGACCCAGTACTTC.

This clone was detected only a few times. The V and J genes are TRBV4-2 and TRBJ2-7; 8 nucleotides agree with TRBD2. The trim removed 0 bases at V and 2 bases at J, leaving 9 bases unmatched. The CDR3 runs to 17 residues. The germline CDR1 and CDR2 sequences are LGHNA and YNFKEQ. Written as DNA, the CDR3 is TGTGCCAGCAGCCAAGAGGGGCCCGGGAGGGGGACCTACGAGCAGTACTTC. Translation gives CASSQEGPGRGTYEQYF.

The V call is TRBV7-6, the J call TRBJ2-7, with 12 bases that match TRBD2. Trimming removed 4 bases from V and 6 bases from J; junction bases left unmatched: 7. The CDR3 sequence is 15 residues long. Germline V lookup: CDR1 SGHVS, CDR2 FNYEAQ. The DNA for the CDR3 is TGTGCCAGCAGCTCCCGACTAGCGGGAGACCGCGAGCAGTACTTC. Translated: CASSSRLAGDREQYF.

This clone was seen only once. This rearrangement joins TRBV4-2 to TRBJ1-5; a possible D gene is TRBD1 (6 bases). The CDR3 covers 15 residues. V lost 4 bases and J 0 bases, leaving 10 bases between the germline ends. The germline V gene encodes CDR1 LGHNA and CDR2 YNFKEQ. The CDR3 DNA follows: TGTGCCAGCAGCCCCCACAGGGATAGCAATCAGCCCCAGCATTTT. As protein: CASSPHRDSNQPQHF.

The chain is built from TRBV18 and TRBJ2-3; possible D gene TRBD2, 6 bases. CDR1 and CDR2 from the germline V gene are KGHSH and LQKENI. V was clipped by 3 bases and J by 6 bases, with 10 bases between them. This CDR3 contains 13 residues. CDR3 in amino acids: CASSPGLEDTQYF. DNA for the CDR3: TGTGCCAGCTCACCGGGACTGGAGGATACGCAGTATTTT.

This chain connects TRBV3-1 (or the pseudogene TRBV3-2) to TRBJ1-1; possibly TRBD1 for D (6 bases). The ends were cut back, 7 bases at V and 6 bases at J, with 15 bases in the middle. The CDR3 is 13 residues long. Germline V gives CDR1 LGHDT, CDR2 YNNKEL (reference sequence). The CDR3 nucleotides read TGTGCCAGCATAGGCAGGGGTAGTGCTGAAGCTTTCTTT. Residues: CASIGRGSAEAFF.

The chain is built from TRBV11-3 and TRBJ1-1; no reliable D call. V dropped 3 bases and J dropped 1 base, with 6 bases sitting between them. CDR1 is SGHNT and CDR2 is YENEEA in the germline V gene. The CDR3 runs 13 residues. The CDR3 loop is CASSFSRNTEAFF. For the CDR3, the DNA is TGTGCCAGCAGCTTCAGCAGGAACACTGAAGCTTTCTTT.

The chain uses TRBV19 and TRBJ1-3; D is unresolved. The V gene's germline CDR1 is LNHDA and CDR2 SQIVND (reference sequence). V dropped 10 bases and J dropped 2 bases, with 12 bases sitting between them. The CDR3 contains 13 residues. The CDR3 region has the DNA TGTGCCACCCGGGCCCCGGCTGGAAACACCATATATTTT. Its protein product is CATRAPAGNTIYF.

The rearrangement uses TRBV29-1 and TRBJ2-2; possibly TRBD2 for D (5 bases). The CDR3 has 13 residues. Germline assignment: CDR1 SQVTM and CDR2 ANQGSEA. The V end lost 7 bases, the J end lost 7 bases, and 16 bases lay between the germline ends. CDR3 sequence (DNA): TGCAGCGGCCACCAACGGGGTGGCGGGGAGCTGTTTTTT. Its protein product is CSGHQRGGGELFF.